A selection of T cell receptor beta chains follows, all from one sample in a study of OX40 agonist ivuxolimab in advanced cancers. Produced via immunoSEQ multiplex PCR; TCRdb's table is partial and in-frame only. Of tens of thousands of clones detected, approximately 85% appear once; the ten largest clones hold around 2.4%. Sequences were derived from CD4+ or CD8+ T cells sorted from blood, sampled in a trial of the OX40 agonist ivuxolimab. These TCRs come from an adult with an advanced solid tumor such as melanoma, head and neck, liver or kidney cancer. Each CDR3 is given with its conserved first and last residue. Fields, in order: V gene, CDR3 length, clone size, J gene, D gene, CDR3 DNA, CDR3 protein. The D gene is left open where the match is weak. Some rows mark clone size as missing; the rest say once, few, many or name a class of expanded clone.

>TRBV19|15|NA|TRBJ1-5|TRBD1
TGTGCCACCGCGACAGGGATGGCGAGCAATCAGCCCCAGCATTTT
CATATGMASNQPQHF
>TRBV6-1|12|NA|TRBJ1-3|NA
TGTGCCAGCAGTGATTTTGGAAACACCATATATTTT
CASSDFGNTIYF
>TRBV6-1|15|NA|TRBJ1-3|NA
TGTGCCAGCAGCCCTGACTGGGGATCTGGAAACACCATATATTTT
CASSPDWGSGNTIYF
>TRBV14|13|NA|TRBJ1-2|NA
TGTGCCAGCAGCCCTCGCCGGGGGGATGGCTACACCTTC
CASSPRRGDGYTF
>TRBV19|15|NA|TRBJ1-1|NA
TGTGCCAGTAGACTAGACCTACTTCAGAACACTGAAGCTTTCTTT
CASRLDLLQNTEAFF
>TRBV7-2|14|NA|TRBJ1-6|NA
TGTGCCAGCAGCTTAACTCAGGGAAATTCACCCCTCCACTTT
CASSLTQGNSPLHF
>TRBV6-1|14|once|TRBJ2-7|TRBD1
TGTGCCAGCAGTCTGACAGGGGGGGACTACGAGCAGTACTTC
CASSLTGGDYEQYF
>TRBV4-3|15|NA|TRBJ1-2|TRBD1
TGCGCCAGCAGCCAAGCTGCAGGGGGGACCTATGGCTACACCTTC
CASSQAAGGTYGYTF
>TRBV18|14|NA|TRBJ1-1|NA
TGTGCCAGCTCACCACCCGGACAGTTCGCGGAGGCTTTCTTT
CASSPPGQFAEAFF
>TRBV19|15|NA|TRBJ1-3|NA
TGTGCCAGTAGTAAATCCGGGTCCTCTGGAAACACCATATATTTT
CASSKSGSSGNTIYF
>TRBV7-6|14|once|TRBJ2-5|NA
TGTGCCAGCAGCTCAGGGGTATATAGGGAGACCCAGTACTTC
CASSSGVYRETQYF
>TRBV7-9|14|NA|TRBJ2-2|TRBD1
TGTGCCAGCGGCTGGGACAGGGGATACGGGGAGCTGTTTTTT
CASGWDRGYGELFF
>TRBV27|13|few|TRBJ2-5|NA
TGTGCCAGCAGTTTTTGGGGCGGCGAGACCCAGTACTTC
CASSFWGGETQYF
>TRBV9|13|once|TRBJ1-2|NA
TGTGCCAGCAGCTTGACTCGGGACTATGGCTACACCTTC
CASSLTRDYGYTF
>TRBV4-3|13|NA|TRBJ1-2|TRBD1
TGCGCCAGCAGTTTAACAGGGGCCTATGGCTACACCTTC
CASSLTGAYGYTF
>TRBV29-1|13|NA|TRBJ1-2|TRBD1
TGCAGCGTTGAAGGCCGGGACAGCCATGGCTACACCTTC
CSVEGRDSHGYTF
>TRBV12-5|14|NA|TRBJ2-5|NA
TGTGCTAGTGCCCAAGACGGGGTTCAAGAGACCCAGTACTTC
CASAQDGVQETQYF
>TRBV7-3|15|NA|TRBJ2-3|TRBD2
TGTGCCAGCAGCTTGGGTCGGGGGGGCACAGATACGCAGTATTTT
CASSLGRGGTDTQYF
>TRBV10-3|15|NA|TRBJ1-3|TRBD1
TGTGCCATCAGTGAGTCCAACAGGGGGTGGACGACCATATATTTT
CAISESNRGWTTIYF
>TRBV5-4|16|once|TRBJ1-4|TRBD1
TGTGCCAGCAGCTTGGATCGGGACAGGGGCGTTGAAAAACTGTTTTTT
CASSLDRDRGVEKLFF
>TRBV10-1|12|NA|TRBJ1-4|NA
TGCGCCAGCAGTGATTCGAGACAGCGTGCCTCTTTT
CASSDSRQRASF
>TRBV5-6|15|NA|TRBJ2-7|NA
TGTGCCAGCAGCATTGGACAGTCCGGGGACTACGAGCAGTACTTC
CASSIGQSGDYEQYF
>TRBV5-6|15|NA|TRBJ1-3|TRBD1
TGTGCCAGCAGCCCCCGGGACAGGGGGGTGAACACCATATATTTT
CASSPRDRGVNTIYF
>TRBV2|15|NA|TRBJ2-6|NA
TGTGCCAGCAGGCAGGACAGCTCTGGGGCCAACGTCCTGACTTTC
CASRQDSSGANVLTF
>TRBV18|13|NA|TRBJ2-1|NA
TGTGCCAGCTCACCGTTCAGGGAACGGGAGCAGTTCTTC
CASSPFREREQFF
>TRBV9|17|NA|TRBJ2-3|NA
TGTGCCAGCAGCGTCGGGGGGGGACAGGGTCTCACAGATACGCAGTATTTT
CASSVGGGQGLTDTQYF
>TRBV30|16|NA|TRBJ1-1|TRBD1
TGTGCCTGGAGCCGGACAGGGGGCATAGGAAACACTGAAGCTTTCTTT
CAWSRTGGIGNTEAFF
>TRBV10-3|15|once|TRBJ1-1|NA
TGTGCCATCAGTGAACTAGAGGGTCCAAACACTGAAGCTTTCTTT
CAISELEGPNTEAFF
>TRBV15|13|NA|TRBJ2-7|NA
TGTGCCACCAGCAGAGCTCGGCAGGCCCCCGAGTACTTC
CATSRARQAPEYF
>TRBV2|16|once|TRBJ2-5|NA
TGTGCCAGCAGTGAAGCGGGAGCAGACCCCCGAGAGACCCAGTACTTC
CASSEAGADPRETQYF
>TRBV25-1|13|NA|TRBJ1-2|NA
TGTGCCAGCAGTGACACAGGAACCTATGGCTACACCTTC
CASSDTGTYGYTF
>TRBV4-3|15|NA|TRBJ2-3|NA
TGCGCCAGCAGCCAACTCGGTAGTCCCACAGATACGCAGTATTTT
CASSQLGSPTDTQYF
>TRBV6-1|14|NA|TRBJ1-6|TRBD1
TGTGCCAGCGTCGGGACAGGAAATAATTCACCCCTCCACTTT
CASVGTGNNSPLHF
>TRBV5-6|19|NA|TRBJ1-6|NA
TGTGCCAGCAGCTTGGGTGGACTACCACTCAGCTCCTATAATTCACCCCTCCACTTT
CASSLGGLPLSSYNSPLHF
>TRBV7-2|16|NA|TRBJ1-2|NA
TGTGCCAGCAGCTTGGGGCGAAGGGTCATGAGTTATGGCTACACCTTC
CASSLGRRVMSYGYTF
>TRBV2|14|NA|TRBJ1-2|NA
TGTGCCAGCAGCAGCGGGACTTTTACCAGTGGCTACACCTTC
CASSSGTFTSGYTF
>TRBV19|13|NA|TRBJ1-1|NA
TGTGCCAGTAGTATAGAGTTGGAGACGTTCGCTTTCTTT
CASSIELETFAFF
>TRBV7-9|18|NA|TRBJ2-5|TRBD1
TGTGCCAGCAGCCCAAGGGACAGGGGGACCCCTTGGAGAGAGACCCAGTACTTC
CASSPRDRGTPWRETQYF
>TRBV6-1|15|NA|TRBJ2-1|NA
TGTGCCAGCAGTGAAAGGTTGAGTGGTTACAATGAGCAGTTCTTC
CASSERLSGYNEQFF
>TRBV2|15|NA|TRBJ1-6|NA
TGTGCCAGCAATTCGGGGGCGTCCGGCAATTCACCCCTCCACTTT
CASNSGASGNSPLHF
>TRBV29-1|11|NA|TRBJ1-2|NA
TGCAGCGACGGTTCTAACTATGGCTACACCTTC
CSDGSNYGYTF
>TRBV29-1|13|NA|TRBJ2-6|NA
TGCAGCGTTGCAGGGACTGGGGCCAACGTCCTGACTTTC
CSVAGTGANVLTF
>TRBV15|14|NA|TRBJ1-5|NA
TGTGCCACCAACTTCCGAGGTGGCAATCAGCCCCAGCATTTT
CATNFRGGNQPQHF
>TRBV6-6|16|NA|TRBJ1-2|NA
TGTGCCAGCAGTTACTCGAATCAGGGTTTCAACTATGGCTACACCTTC
CASSYSNQGFNYGYTF
>TRBV7-2|16|NA|TRBJ2-3|NA
TGTGCCAGCAGCTTAGTTGGTTTAAGGGCCACAGATACGCAGTATTTT
CASSLVGLRATDTQYF
>TRBV5-1|14|NA|TRBJ1-4|NA
TGCGCCAGCATCGAGGATATTACTAATGAAAAACTGTTTTTT
CASIEDITNEKLFF
>TRBV6-5|15|NA|TRBJ2-7|NA
TGTGCCAGCAGCCGTGCGAGTGGACCCTCCTACGAGCAGTACTTC
CASSRASGPSYEQYF
>TRBV4-1|14|NA|TRBJ1-1|NA
TGCGCCAGCAGCCAACCCAGCGCGAACACTGAAGCTTTCTTT
CASSQPSANTEAFF
>TRBV6-5|14|NA|TRBJ2-2|NA
TGTGCCAGCAGTCGATCCTGGAACACCGGGGAGCTGTTTTTT
CASSRSWNTGELFF
>TRBV28|14|NA|TRBJ2-7|NA
TGTGCCAGCACCGCCGGAACAGGGAAACGCGAGCAGTACTTC
CASTAGTGKREQYF
>TRBV7-9|13|NA|TRBJ1-5|NA
TGTGCCAGCAGCTTAACAGCGGATCAGCCCCAGCATTTT
CASSLTADQPQHF
>TRBV25-1|14|NA|TRBJ1-1|NA
TGTGCCAGCAGTATATCCGGGGGGTACACTGAAGCTTTCTTT
CASSISGGYTEAFF
>TRBV7-2|17|once|TRBJ2-5|TRBD2
TGTGCCAGCAGCCCCCAACGCTTCCAGCGGGGGTTGGAGACCCAGTACTTC
CASSPQRFQRGLETQYF
>TRBV28|17|few|TRBJ1-6|TRBD1
TGTGCCAGCAGTTCAGGGACAGGGGGCAATTGGAATTCACCCCTCCACTTT
CASSSGTGGNWNSPLHF
>TRBV18|16|NA|TRBJ2-3|NA
TGTGCCAGCTCACCCGGAGGGGACCGGGTGACAGATACGCAGTATTTT
CASSPGGDRVTDTQYF
>TRBV6-5|14|NA|TRBJ1-1|TRBD1
TGTGCCAGCAGTTATTCAGGGGGCGCTTATGAAGCTTTCTTT
CASSYSGGAYEAFF
>TRBV5-4|14|NA|TRBJ2-7|NA
TGTGCCAGCAAAACGGGGGACGGGACCTACGAGCAGTACTTC
CASKTGDGTYEQYF
>TRBV14|13|NA|TRBJ1-1|NA
TGTGCCAGCAGCCAAGAGTCAGTCACTGAAGCTTTCTTT
CASSQESVTEAFF
>TRBV9|16|NA|TRBJ2-6|TRBD1
TGTGCCAGCAGCCCAGGGGACAGCTCTGGGGCCAACGTCCTGACTTTC
CASSPGDSSGANVLTF
>TRBV11-2|15|NA|TRBJ1-3|NA
TGTGCCAGCAGCTTAGGTGGTGGTACTGGAAACACCATATATTTT
CASSLGGGTGNTIYF